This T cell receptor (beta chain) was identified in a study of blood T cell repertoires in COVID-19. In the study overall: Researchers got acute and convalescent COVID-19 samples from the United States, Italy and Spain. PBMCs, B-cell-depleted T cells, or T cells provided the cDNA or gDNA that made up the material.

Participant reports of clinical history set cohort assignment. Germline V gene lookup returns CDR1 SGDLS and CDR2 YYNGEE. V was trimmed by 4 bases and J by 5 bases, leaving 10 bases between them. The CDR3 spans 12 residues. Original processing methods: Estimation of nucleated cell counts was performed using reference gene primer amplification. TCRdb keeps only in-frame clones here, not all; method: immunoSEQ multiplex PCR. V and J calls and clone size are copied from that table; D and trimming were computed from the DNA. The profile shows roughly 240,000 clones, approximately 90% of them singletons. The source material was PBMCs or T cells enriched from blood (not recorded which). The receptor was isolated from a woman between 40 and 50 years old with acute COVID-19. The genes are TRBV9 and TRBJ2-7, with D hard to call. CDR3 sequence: CASSPQVDEQYF. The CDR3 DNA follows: TGTGCCAGCAGCCCCCAGGTTGACGAGCAGTACTTC.